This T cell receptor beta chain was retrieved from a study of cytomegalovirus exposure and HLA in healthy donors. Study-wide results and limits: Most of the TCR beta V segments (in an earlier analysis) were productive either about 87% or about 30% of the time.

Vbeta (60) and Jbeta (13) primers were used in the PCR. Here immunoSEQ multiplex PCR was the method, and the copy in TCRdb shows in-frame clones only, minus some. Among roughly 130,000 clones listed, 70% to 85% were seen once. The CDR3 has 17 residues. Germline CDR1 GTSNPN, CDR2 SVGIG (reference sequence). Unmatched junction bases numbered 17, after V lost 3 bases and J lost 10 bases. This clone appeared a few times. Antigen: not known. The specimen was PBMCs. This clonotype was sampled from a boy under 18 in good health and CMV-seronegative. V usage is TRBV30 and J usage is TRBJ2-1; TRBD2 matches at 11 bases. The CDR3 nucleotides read TGTGCCTGGAGCCGCCTGAGGGGGACTAGCGGCAGTAGGGAGCAGTTCTTC. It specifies CAWSRLRGTSGSREQFF.